Below, 14 T cell receptor beta chains from the same sample are listed, as sequenced in a study of shared clonotypes between healthy human individuals. Only in-frame clones appear in the TCRdb table, and some are missing; sequencing was by immunoSEQ multiplex PCR. The sample has 1.5 million to 1.9 million clones; approximately 98% are singletons. Material: naive CD4+ T cells sorted from blood. Subset: CD45RA+ positively selected. The receptors stem from a man under 40 in good health.

The gene calls are TRBV11-3 and TRBJ2-3; perhaps TRBD2 as D (5 bases). V was trimmed by 5 bases and J by 1 base, leaving 16 bases between them. This CDR3 comprises 16 residues. Germline V gene data show CDR1 as SGHNT and CDR2 as YENEEA. The CDR3 DNA reads as TGTGCCAGCAGCGCTTACACCGGCGGGCGCACAGATACGCAGTATTTT. Translation gives CASSAYTGGRTDTQYF.

The genes are TRBV27 and TRBJ2-6; 8 bases agree with TRBD1. Germline V gives CDR1 MNHEY, CDR2 SMNVEV (reference sequence). The trim removed 6 bases at V and 0 bases at J, leaving 10 bases unmatched. The CDR3 has 18 amino acids. The CDR3, as DNA: TGTGCCAGCAGCCGACGACAGGGGCTAAGCTCTGGGGCCAACGTCCTGACTTTC. Amino acid sequence: CASSRRQGLSSGANVLTF.

The genes are TRBV9 and TRBJ2-3; 8 bases fit TRBD1. Trimming at V came to 2 bases and at J to 0 bases, leaving 2 bases not matched to a gene. This CDR3 region has 15 residues. The germline V gene encodes CDR1 SGDLS and CDR2 YYNGEE. CDR3 in DNA: TGTGCCAGCAGCGTCCGGACAGGGAGCACAGATACGCAGTATTTT. It codes for CASSVRTGSTDTQYF.

The gene calls are TRBV19 and TRBJ2-3, with 14 nucleotides matching TRBD2. The CDR3 has 17 residues. Germline CDR1 is LNHDA and CDR2 is SQIVND (reference sequence). V dropped 4 bases and J dropped 10; count of bases not matched to a gene: 13. The CDR3 spells CASSKNAPGLAGVSQYF. For the CDR3, the DNA is TGTGCCAGTAGTAAAAACGCCCCGGGACTAGCGGGAGTATCGCAGTATTTT.

This chain connects TRBV6-5 to TRBJ2-5; D remains ambiguous. The CDR3 is made up of 14 amino acids. The V end was cut by 2 bases, the J end by 7 bases, with 14 bases between. Germline V gives CDR1 MNHEY, CDR2 SVGAGI. CDR3 loop: CASSYPHERVTQYF. The CDR3 coding sequence is TGTGCCAGCAGTTACCCGCACGAACGTGTGACCCAGTACTTC.

This chain uses TRBV6-1 with TRBJ1-1; 8 bases align to TRBD1. With V trimmed by 3 bases and J by 1 base, 13 bases remained unmatched. Germline V gives CDR1 MNHNS, CDR2 SASEGT. This CDR3 spans 18 amino acids. CDR3 residues: CASSDSIGQTGANTEAFF. In DNA form, the CDR3 reads TGTGCCAGCAGTGATTCGATCGGACAGACAGGGGCGAACACTGAAGCTTTCTTT.

The chain carries TRBV9 and TRBJ2-1; 9 nucleotides align to TRBD2. V shed 3 bases and J 1 base; nucleotides not matched to a gene: 5. The CDR3 extends over 16 amino acids. Germline loops: CDR1 SGDLS, CDR2 YYNGEE. The CDR3 loop reads CASSELAGVSYNEQFF. The CDR3 DNA is TGTGCCAGCAGCGAATTAGCGGGAGTTTCCTACAATGAGCAGTTCTTC.

This chain joins TRBV28 and TRBJ1-1; D gene uncertain. The CDR3 has 12 residues. The germline V gene has CDR1 MDHEN and CDR2 SYDVKM. V dropped 6 bases and J dropped 7 bases, with 12 bases sitting between them. The CDR3 is CASSYGRIEAFF. The CDR3, as DNA: TGTGCCAGCAGCTACGGCAGGATTGAAGCTTTCTTT. The full variable domain, its missing parts supplied by reference TRBV28 and TRBJ1-1, is DVKVTQSSRYLVKRTGEKVFLECVQDMDHENMFWYRQDPGLGLRLIYFSYDVKMKEKGDIPEGYSVSREKKERFSLILESASTNQTSMYLCASSYGRIEAFFGQGTRLTVV.

The chain joins TRBV6-6 to TRBJ2-7, with a weak D call TRBD1 (5 bases). V lost 4 bases and J lost 1, with 14 bases in between. The CDR3 sequence is 15 residues long. Germline V gene lookup returns CDR1 MNHNY and CDR2 SVGAGI (reference sequence). The CDR3 DNA reads TGTGCCAGCAGTTTTCAACACAGGTCGTCCTACGAGCAGTACTTC. Translating it yields CASSFQHRSSYEQYF.

The CDR3 DNA reads TGTGCCAGCAGCCAAGATCCTGGCGGGAGCTGGTCATTTCAGTTCTTC. Encoded protein: CASSQDPGGSWSFQFF. The V and J genes are TRBV14 and TRBJ2-1; 7 bases align to TRBD2. The CDR3 spans 16 residues. The germline V gene encodes CDR1 SGHDN and CDR2 FVKESK. The trim removed 0 bases at V and 13 bases at J, leaving 15 bases unmatched.

The V gene is TRBV5-1, the J gene TRBJ1-1; D may be TRBD1 (5 bases). CDR3 size: 15 residues. Deletions cut 1 base from V and 3 bases from J, with 13 bases between. Germline-derived CDR1 and CDR2 are SGHRS and YFSETQ. The CDR3 nucleotides are TGCGCCAGCAGCTTGCTGGGGCCCACTGACACTGAAGCTTTCTTT. It translates to CASSLLGPTDTEAFF.

The rearrangement uses TRBV5-1 and TRBJ2-3, with D uncertain. Germline V gene lookup returns CDR1 SGHRS and CDR2 YFSETQ. The germline V and J ends were trimmed by 4 bases and 5 bases, with 11 bases remaining between them. The CDR3 spans 13 residues. This CDR3 reads CASSPPTEDTQYF. The CDR3 DNA sequence: TGCGCCAGCAGCCCCCCGACCGAAGATACGCAGTATTTT.

This clone occurred once. The gene calls are TRBV30 and TRBJ2-1; D assignment may be TRBD1 or TRBD2 (5 bases each). V was shortened by 3 bases and J by 1 base, with 13 bases between the two germline ends. Germline CDR1 is GTSNPN and CDR2 is SVGIG (reference sequence). CDR3 length equals 15 residues. The CDR3 here is CAWRAPGASYNEQFF. Written as DNA, the CDR3 is TGTGCCTGGAGAGCCCCCGGGGCGTCCTACAATGAGCAGTTCTTC. The variable domain in full, completed from reference TRBV30 and TRBJ2-1, reads SQTIHQWPATLVQPVGSPLSLECTVEGTSNPNLYWYRQAAGRGLQLLFYSVGIGQISSEVPQNLSASRPQDRQFILSSKKLLLSDSGFYLCAWRAPGASYNEQFFGPGTRLTVL.

This chain connects TRBV5-6 to TRBJ2-7; no clear D gene. The germline CDR1 and CDR2 sequences are SGHDT and YYEEEE. V was clipped by 0 bases and J by 2 bases, with 12 bases between them. CDR3 length: 15 residues. The CDR3: CASSLVQRTAYEQYF. In DNA, the CDR3 is TGTGCCAGCAGCTTGGTTCAGAGAACAGCCTACGAGCAGTACTTC.